The sequence of this T cell receptor (beta chain) was determined in a study of control samples from healthy donors and cancer patients. V dropped 0 bases and J dropped 7 bases, with 9 bases sitting between them. The CDR3 is 14 amino acids. The germline V gene encodes CDR1 SEHNR and CDR2 FQNEAQ (reference sequence). Profiling relied on immunoSEQ multiplex PCR, and the TCRdb table lists in-frame clones only, not all of them. Of 50,000 to 75,000 clones in the sample, around 85% were seen once. This clonotype was obtained from a man aged 40-49 years in good health. Sequences were obtained from blood. The chain couples TRBV7-9 to TRBJ1-4; D remains unclear. In DNA form, the CDR3 reads TGTGCCAGCAGCTTAGCCAGCGGGTCTGAAAAACTGTTTTTT. Protein product: CASSLASGSEKLFF.